Below, 20 T cell receptor beta chains from the same sample are listed, as sequenced in a study of regulatory T cells in long-lasting Graves disease. iRepertoire HTBI primers and Arm-PCR of CDR3 regions built TCR beta libraries. Each CDR3 protein is one row after TCRdb ran MiXCR on the multiplex PCR reads. The data contain 400,000 to 550,000 distinct CDR3 sequences, about 16% of them singletons. The time point was: newly diagnosed GD, antithyroid drugs for less than 3 months. The TCR library was prepared using RNA isolated from PBMCs. The same sample was also used in a study of T cells in Graves' hyperthyroidism and ophthalmopathy.

This material consisted of peripheral blood mononuclear cells (PBMCs), taken at new diagnosis, from a patient treated with antithyroid drugs. These receptors were taken from a woman in her twenties or thirties with Graves disease.

This chain joins TRBV6-2 or TRBV6-3 and TRBJ1-1, with a possible D match to TRBD1 (5 bases). The CDR3 has 13 residues. CDR1 is MNHEY and CDR2 is SVGEGT in the germline V gene. V was trimmed by 2 bases and J by 6 bases, leaving 10 bases between them. CDR3 coding DNA: TGTGCCAGCAGTTACACAGGAGCCTCTGAAGCTTTCTTT. It encodes CASSYTGASEAFF.

This clonotype was observed at least ten times. This chain connects TRBV7-9 to TRBJ2-1; TRBD1 might be the D (8 bases). This CDR3 is 16 amino acids long. V gave up 2 bases and J gave up 7 bases, with 18 bases separating them. The germline CDR1 and CDR2 sequences are SEHNR and FQNEAQ (reference sequence). The DNA for the CDR3 is TGTGCCAGCAGCTTAATTACAGGGGGGGGTACAAATGAGCAGTTCTTC. Translating gives CASSLITGGGTNEQFF.

The V and J genes are TRBV20-1 and TRBJ2-7, with a tentative D call TRBD1 (6 bases). Deletions cut 4 bases from V and 0 bases from J, with 10 bases between. The V gene's germline CDR1 is DFQATT and CDR2 SNEGSKA (reference sequence). This CDR3 has 13 residues. CDR3 region: CSANGQISYEQYF. CDR3 sequence (DNA): TGCAGTGCTAATGGACAGATCTCCTACGAGCAGTACTTC.

The V gene is TRBV19, the J gene TRBJ1-1; D is ambiguous. The CDR3 totals 14 residues. CDR1 LNHDA and CDR2 SQIVND come from the germline V gene (reference sequence). Trimming removed 5 bases at V and 1 base at J, with 11 bases between. For the CDR3, the DNA is TGTGCCAGTAGTGGGTCGGGAGAGAACACTGAAGCTTTCTTT. This translates into CASSGSGENTEAFF.

CDR3 region: CASSFSPSSYNEQFF. In DNA, the CDR3 is TGCGCCAGCAGCTTTTCCCCGTCCTCCTACAATGAGCAGTTCTTC. The V call is TRBV5-1, the J call TRBJ2-1; D remains unclear. Per germline, CDR1 SGHRS and CDR2 YFSETQ. V dropped 2 bases and J dropped 0 bases, with 9 bases sitting between them. This CDR3 region has 15 residues.

This clonotype was observed many times. The chain employs TRBV3-1 and TRBJ2-1; the D gene could be TRBD1 or TRBD2 (5 bases each). V lost 3 bases and J 3 bases, leaving 18 bases between the germline ends. From germline, CDR1 is LGHDT and CDR2 YNNKEL (reference sequence). The CDR3 consists of 17 residues. CDR3 sequence (DNA): TGTGCCAGCAGCCACGCTGGTGGGGGTAAAGGCTACAATGAGCAGTTCTTC. Translation gives CASSHAGGGKGYNEQFF.

V is TRBV12-3 or TRBV12-4 and J is TRBJ2-1, with a tentative D call TRBD1 (5 bases). With 6 bases removed from V and 7 bases from J, the gap between germline ends came to 25 bases. The CDR3 spans 17 residues. The CDR3 DNA reads as TGTGCCAGCAGCCAAGATGGCGACAGATTTCGCATGAATGAGCAGTTCTTC. Translation: CASSQDGDRFRMNEQFF.

A word on this clonotype: A much larger clone differs from this one at a single base, so this may be a read error. This chain connects TRBV2 to TRBJ1-1, with D possibly TRBD1 on 5 matching bases. The CDR3 extends over 15 amino acids. Germline lookup yields CDR1 SNHLY and CDR2 FYNNEI. As DNA, the CDR3 is TGTGCCAACAGTGAAGGAGGGCATAGGGGAGGACAAGCTTTCTTT. Translated, it gives CANSEGGHRGGQAFF.

For this clonotype: With only one base between it and a far larger clone, this is likely a read error. The J gene is TRBJ2-7, the V gene TRBV10-1; 7 nucleotides match TRBD2. Germline trimming cut 0 bases from V and 7 bases from J; bases unmatched to any gene: 12. From germline, CDR1 is WNHNN and CDR2 SYGVQD (reference sequence). CDR3 length equals 16 residues. The CDR3 protein is CASSESTGGLNNEQYF. The CDR3 nucleotides are TGCGCCAGCAGTGAGTCGACGGGAGGCCTAAACAATGAGCAGTACTTC.

The chain joins TRBV7-9 to TRBJ2-5; D is uncertain. V was cut by 3 bases and J by 2 bases, with 16 bases left in between. Germline V gene lookup returns CDR1 SEHNR and CDR2 FQNEAQ (reference sequence). This CDR3 contains 16 residues. In nucleotides, the CDR3 is TGTGCCAGCAGCTTTTTTTCACCGATCCTGCAAGAGACCCAGTACTTC. This gives the protein CASSFFSPILQETQYF.

In its sample, this clonotype was seen many times. J is TRBJ1-1 and V is TRBV2; 9 bases fit TRBD1. Unmatched junction bases numbered 17, after V lost 2 bases and J lost 4 bases. Germline V gene sequence: CDR1 SNHLY, CDR2 FYNNEI. CDR3 size: 19 residues. Here the CDR3 DNA reads TGTGCCAGCAGTGAAAGGGGCTCGGGACAGGGCGCCTTTAGCACTGAAGCTTTCTTT. Translating it yields CASSERGSGQGAFSTEAFF. Variable domain in full (rest from reference TRBV2 and TRBJ1-1): EPEVTQTPSHQVTQMGQEVILRCVPISNHLYFYWYRQILGQKVEFLVSFYNNEISEKSEIFDDQFSVERPDGSNFTLKIRSTKLEDSAMYFCASSERGSGQGAFSTEAFFGQGTRLTVV.

This clonotype was counted at least ten times. The chain couples TRBV11-2 to TRBJ2-2; D remains ambiguous. Germline V gene lookup returns CDR1 SGHAT and CDR2 FQNNGV. CDR3 length: 14 residues. The germline V and J ends were trimmed by 1 base and 6 bases, with 9 bases remaining between them. The CDR3 bases are TGTGCCAGCAGCTTAGGGCAGCACCCCGGGGAGCTGTTTTTT. Amino acid sequence: CASSLGQHPGELFF.

This clonotype has ten or more counts. The chain uses TRBV18 and TRBJ1-5; D is undetermined. There are 14 residues in the CDR3. Germline-derived CDR1 and CDR2 are KGHSH and LQKENI. Trimming took off 8 bases at V and 0 bases at J, with 11 bases between the two ends. The CDR3 DNA is TGTGCCAGCAGCCCCGGCGGTAGCAATCAGCCCCAGCATTTT. Translating it yields CASSPGGSNQPQHF.

This clonotype was counted at least ten times. The V and J genes are TRBV10-3 and TRBJ2-7; D gene unclear. The germline CDR1 and CDR2 sequences are ENHRY and SYGVKD. CDR3 length: 13 amino acids. V lost 10 bases, J lost 1 base, and 14 bases lay in between. The CDR3 spells CATLPDESYEQYF. In nucleotides, the CDR3 is TGTGCCACTCTACCCGACGAGTCCTACGAGCAGTACTTC.

Many counts were recorded for this clonotype. The genes are TRBV20-1 and TRBJ2-5; TRBD2 agrees at 8 bases. V lost 4 bases to trimming and J lost 3 bases; unmatched junction nucleotides: 1. Germline V gene lookup returns CDR1 DFQATT and CDR2 SNEGSKA (reference sequence). The CDR3 totals 12 residues. CDR3 in amino acids: CSATGREETQYF. CDR3 bases: TGCAGTGCTACCGGGAGGGAAGAGACCCAGTACTTC.

This clonotype has ten or more counts. The chain recombines TRBV29-1 with TRBJ2-1, with 9 bases that match TRBD1. With 6 bases clipped from V and 6 bases from J, the junction kept 3 bases outside the gene matches. The CDR3 sequence is 12 residues long. Germline V CDR1 and CDR2: SQVTM, ANQGSEA. CDR3 amino acids: CSVVDRGNEQFF. CDR3 nucleotide sequence: TGCAGCGTCGTGGACAGGGGCAATGAGCAGTTCTTC.

This clonotype was counted at least ten times. This chain joins TRBV6-5 and TRBJ2-7, with D uncertain. CDR3 length equals 14 residues. Germline lookup yields CDR1 MNHEY and CDR2 SVGAGI. V lost 3 bases and J lost 0, with 9 bases in between. The chain's CDR3 is CASSYSARSYEQYF. The CDR3 DNA is TGTGCCAGCAGTTATTCGGCTCGCTCCTACGAGCAGTACTTC.

In its sample, this clonotype was seen many times. This chain uses TRBV28 with TRBJ1-2; D remains ambiguous. V lost 5 bases and J lost 2, with 15 bases in between. The CDR3 totals 15 residues. Germline loops: CDR1 MDHEN, CDR2 SYDVKM. CDR3 amino acids: CASSPFQETNYGYTF. The CDR3 DNA reads TGTGCCAGCAGTCCCTTCCAGGAGACAAACTATGGCTACACCTTC.

This clonotype was found many times. This chain uses TRBV2 with TRBJ2-7, with 9 bases that match TRBD2. Germline V gene lookup returns CDR1 SNHLY and CDR2 FYNNEI. V was clipped by 3 bases and J by 2 bases; unmatched bases: 5. The CDR3 extends over 15 amino acids. CDR3 sequence: CASSEEAGGAYEQYF. The CDR3 nucleotides read TGTGCCAGCAGTGAGGAAGCGGGAGGAGCCTACGAGCAGTACTTC.

This clonotype was observed many times. The rearrangement joins TRBV2 to TRBJ1-5; no firm D call. This CDR3 region has 17 residues. CDR1 is SNHLY and CDR2 is FYNNEI in the germline V gene. With 1 base removed from V and 6 bases from J, the gap between germline ends came to 19 bases. The CDR3 spells CASSEGAEKSLSQPQHF. The CDR3 DNA follows: TGTGCCAGCAGTGAAGGGGCGGAGAAATCCCTTAGTCAGCCCCAGCATTTT.